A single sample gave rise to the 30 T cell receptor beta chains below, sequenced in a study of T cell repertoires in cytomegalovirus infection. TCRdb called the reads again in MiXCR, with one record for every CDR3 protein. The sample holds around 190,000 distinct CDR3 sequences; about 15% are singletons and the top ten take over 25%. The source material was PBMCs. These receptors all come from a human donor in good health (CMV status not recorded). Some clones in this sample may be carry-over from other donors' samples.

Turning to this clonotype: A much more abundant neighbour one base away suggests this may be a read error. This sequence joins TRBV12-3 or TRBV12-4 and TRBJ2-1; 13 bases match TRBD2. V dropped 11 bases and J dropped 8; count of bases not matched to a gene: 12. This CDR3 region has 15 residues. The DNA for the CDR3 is TGTGCCTGCACCCCACTAGCGGGAGGGCCGCATGAGCAGTTCTTC. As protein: CACTPLAGGPHEQFF.

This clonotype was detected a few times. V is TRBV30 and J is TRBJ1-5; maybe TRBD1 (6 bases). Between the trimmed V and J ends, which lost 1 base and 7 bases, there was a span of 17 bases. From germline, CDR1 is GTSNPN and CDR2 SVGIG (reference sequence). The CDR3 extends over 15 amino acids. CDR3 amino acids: CAWSAPPRGWQPQHF. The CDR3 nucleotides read TGTGCCTGGAGTGCCCCACCCAGGGGATGGCAGCCCCAGCATTTT. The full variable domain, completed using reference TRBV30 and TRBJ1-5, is SQTIHQWPATLVQPVGSPLSLECTVEGTSNPNLYWYRQAAGRGLQLLFYSVGIGQISSEVPQNLSASRPQDRQFILSSKKLLLSDSGFYLCAWSAPPRGWQPQHFGDGTRLSIL.

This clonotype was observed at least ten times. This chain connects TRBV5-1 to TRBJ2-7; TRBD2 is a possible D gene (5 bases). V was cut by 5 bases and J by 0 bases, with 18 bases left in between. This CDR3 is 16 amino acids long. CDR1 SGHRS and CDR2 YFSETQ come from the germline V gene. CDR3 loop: CASRPTPGISSYEQYF. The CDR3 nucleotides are TGCGCCAGCAGACCCACCCCGGGAATCAGCTCCTACGAGCAGTACTTC. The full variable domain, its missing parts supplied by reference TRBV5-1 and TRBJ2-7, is KAGVTQTPRYLIKTRGQQVTLSCSPISGHRSVSWYQQTPGQGLQFLFEYFSETQRNKGNFPGRFSGRQFSNSRSEMNVSTLELGDSALYLCASRPTPGISSYEQYFGPGTRLTVT.

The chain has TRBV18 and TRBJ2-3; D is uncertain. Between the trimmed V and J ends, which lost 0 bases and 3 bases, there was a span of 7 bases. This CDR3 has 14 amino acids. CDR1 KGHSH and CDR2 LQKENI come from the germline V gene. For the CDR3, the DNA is TGTGCCAGCTCACCACCAAAGGGAACAGATACGCAGTATTTT. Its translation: CASSPPKGTDTQYF. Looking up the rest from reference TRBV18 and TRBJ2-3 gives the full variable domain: NAGVMQNPRHLVRRRGQEARLRCSPMKGHSHVYWYRQLPEEGLKFMVYLQKENIIDESGMPKERFSAEFPKEGPSILRIQQVVRGDSAAYFCASSPPKGTDTQYFGPGTRLTVL.

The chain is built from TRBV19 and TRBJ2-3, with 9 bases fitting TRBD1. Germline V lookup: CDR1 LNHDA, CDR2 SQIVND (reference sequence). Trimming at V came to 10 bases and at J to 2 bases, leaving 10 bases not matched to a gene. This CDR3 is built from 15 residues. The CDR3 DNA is TGTGCCACCTCAACCGGGACAGGGACCACAGATACGCAGTATTTT. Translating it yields CATSTGTGTTDTQYF.

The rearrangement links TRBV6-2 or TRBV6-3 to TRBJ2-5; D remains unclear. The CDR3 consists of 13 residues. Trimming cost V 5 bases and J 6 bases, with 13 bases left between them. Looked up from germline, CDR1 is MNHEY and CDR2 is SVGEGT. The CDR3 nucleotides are TGTGCCAGCAGTGAAGCTTCCTCCAAGACCCAGTACTTC. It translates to CASSEASSKTQYF.

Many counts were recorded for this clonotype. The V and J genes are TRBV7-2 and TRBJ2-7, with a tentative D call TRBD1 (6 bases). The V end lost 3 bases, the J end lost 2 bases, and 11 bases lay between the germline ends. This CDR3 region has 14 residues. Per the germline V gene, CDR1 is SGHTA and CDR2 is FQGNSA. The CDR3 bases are TGTGCCAGCAGCTTCCAGGGGAACGCCTACGAGCAGTACTTC. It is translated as CASSFQGNAYEQYF.

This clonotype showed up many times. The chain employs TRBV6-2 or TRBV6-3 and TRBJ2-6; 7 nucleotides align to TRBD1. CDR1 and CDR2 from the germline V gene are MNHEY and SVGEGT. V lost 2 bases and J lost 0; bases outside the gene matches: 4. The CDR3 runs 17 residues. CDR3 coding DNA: TGTGCCAGCAGTTACAGGGACAGAGCCTCTGGGGCCAACGTCCTGACTTTC. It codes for CASSYRDRASGANVLTF.

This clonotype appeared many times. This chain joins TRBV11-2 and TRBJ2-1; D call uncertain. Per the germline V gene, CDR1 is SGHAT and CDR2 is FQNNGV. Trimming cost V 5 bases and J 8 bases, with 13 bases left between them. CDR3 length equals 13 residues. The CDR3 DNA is TGTGCCAGCAGCCACCTGGGTTTCCATGAGCAGTTCTTC. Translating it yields CASSHLGFHEQFF.

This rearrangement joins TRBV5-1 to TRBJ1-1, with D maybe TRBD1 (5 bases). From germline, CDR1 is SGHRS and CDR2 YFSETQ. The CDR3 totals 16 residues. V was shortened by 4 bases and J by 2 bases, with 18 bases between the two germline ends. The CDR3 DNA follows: TGCGCCAGCAGCATGCTGGGGGATGCTTCTAACACTGAAGCTTTCTTT. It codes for CASSMLGDASNTEAFF.

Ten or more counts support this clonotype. The CDR3, as DNA: TGTGCCAGCAGCTTAGGGTTGGGTTACGAGCAGTACTTC. Translated: CASSLGLGYEQYF. The chain employs TRBV7-2 and TRBJ2-7; D remains ambiguous. Germline CDR1 and CDR2: SGHTA and FQGNSA. The CDR3 is 13 residues long. The ends were cut back, 1 base at V and 4 bases at J, with 8 bases in the middle.

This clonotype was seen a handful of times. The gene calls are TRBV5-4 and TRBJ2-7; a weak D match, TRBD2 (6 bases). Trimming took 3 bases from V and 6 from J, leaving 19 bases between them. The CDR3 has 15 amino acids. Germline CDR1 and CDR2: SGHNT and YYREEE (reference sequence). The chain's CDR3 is CASSSVGTEGSEQYF. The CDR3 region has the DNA TGTGCCAGCAGCTCTGTGGGGACTGAAGGAAGCGAGCAGTACTTC.

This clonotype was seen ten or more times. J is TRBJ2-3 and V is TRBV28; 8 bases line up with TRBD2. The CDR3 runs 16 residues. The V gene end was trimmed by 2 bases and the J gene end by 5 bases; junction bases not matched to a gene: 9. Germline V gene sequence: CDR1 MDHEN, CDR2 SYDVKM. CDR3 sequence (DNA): TGTGCCAGCAGTTTAGCGGGAGGCACCCCCAAAGATACGCAGTATTTT. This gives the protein CASSLAGGTPKDTQYF.

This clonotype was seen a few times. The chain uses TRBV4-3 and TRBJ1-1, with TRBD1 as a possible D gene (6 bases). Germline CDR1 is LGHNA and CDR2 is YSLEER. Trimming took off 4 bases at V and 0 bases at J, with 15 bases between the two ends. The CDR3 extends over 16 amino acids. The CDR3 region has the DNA TGCGCCAGCAGCCGGGGGGGGCCGCGTTTGAACACTGAAGCTTTCTTT. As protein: CASSRGGPRLNTEAFF.

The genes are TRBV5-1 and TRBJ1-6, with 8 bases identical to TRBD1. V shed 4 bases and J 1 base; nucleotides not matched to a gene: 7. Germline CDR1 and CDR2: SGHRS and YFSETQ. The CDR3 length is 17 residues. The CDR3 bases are TGCGCCAGCAGCCACGCGGACAGGGCGTCCTATAATTCACCCCTCCACTTT. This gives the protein CASSHADRASYNSPLHF.

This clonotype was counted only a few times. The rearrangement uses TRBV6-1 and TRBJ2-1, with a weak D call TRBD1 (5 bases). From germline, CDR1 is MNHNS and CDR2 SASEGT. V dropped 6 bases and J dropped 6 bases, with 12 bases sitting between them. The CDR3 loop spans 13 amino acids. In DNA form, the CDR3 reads TGTGCCAGCAGGGGGCTAGTTCCCAATGAGCAGTTCTTC. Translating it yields CASRGLVPNEQFF.

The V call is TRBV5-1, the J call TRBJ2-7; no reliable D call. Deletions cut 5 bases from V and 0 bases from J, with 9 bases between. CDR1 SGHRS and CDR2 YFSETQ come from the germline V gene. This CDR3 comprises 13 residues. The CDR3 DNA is TGCGCCAGCAGTAAGGGTCGCTCCTACGAGCAGTACTTC. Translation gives CASSKGRSYEQYF.

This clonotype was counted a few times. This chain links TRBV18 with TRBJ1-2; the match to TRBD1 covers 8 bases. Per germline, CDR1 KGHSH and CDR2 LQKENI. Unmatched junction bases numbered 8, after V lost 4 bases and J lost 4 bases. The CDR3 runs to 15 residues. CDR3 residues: CASSLGTGSSYGYTF. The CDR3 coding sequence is TGTGCCAGCTCACTCGGGACAGGATCCTCCTATGGCTACACCTTC.

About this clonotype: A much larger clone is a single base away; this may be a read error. Written as DNA, the CDR3 is TGTGCCAGCACCATACGAGCGGGACATGGCTACACCTTC. Translated: CASTIRAGHGYTF. The gene calls are TRBV7-9 and TRBJ1-2; a weak D match, TRBD1 (5 bases). From germline, CDR1 is SEHNR and CDR2 FQNEAQ (reference sequence). Trimming took 7 bases from V and 6 from J, leaving 15 bases between them. There are 13 residues in the CDR3.

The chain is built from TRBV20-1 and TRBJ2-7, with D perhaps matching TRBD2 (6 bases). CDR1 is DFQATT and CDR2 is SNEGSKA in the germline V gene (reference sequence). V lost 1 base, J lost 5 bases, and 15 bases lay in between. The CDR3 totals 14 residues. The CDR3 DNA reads TGCAGTGCTAGAGCCCTTTCAGGGACTCACGAGCAGTACTTC. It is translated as CSARALSGTHEQYF.

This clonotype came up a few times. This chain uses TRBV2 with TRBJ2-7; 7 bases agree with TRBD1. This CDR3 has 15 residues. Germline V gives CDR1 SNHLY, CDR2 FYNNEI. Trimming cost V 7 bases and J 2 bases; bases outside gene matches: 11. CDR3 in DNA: TGTGCCAGCATTTTTCAGGGGGTGGATACCTACGAGCAGTACTTC. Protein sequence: CASIFQGVDTYEQYF.

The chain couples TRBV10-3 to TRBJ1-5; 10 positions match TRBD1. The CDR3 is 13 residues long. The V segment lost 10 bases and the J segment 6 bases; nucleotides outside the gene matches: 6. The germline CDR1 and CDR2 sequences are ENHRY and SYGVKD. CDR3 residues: CATGTGEAQPQHF. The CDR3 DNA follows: TGTGCCACCGGGACAGGGGAGGCTCAGCCCCAGCATTTT.

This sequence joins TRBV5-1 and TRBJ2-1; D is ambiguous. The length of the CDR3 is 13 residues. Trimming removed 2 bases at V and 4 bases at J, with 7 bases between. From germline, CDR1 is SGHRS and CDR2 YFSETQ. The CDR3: CASSFVQYNEQFF. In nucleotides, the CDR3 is TGCGCCAGCAGCTTTGTGCAGTACAATGAGCAGTTCTTC.

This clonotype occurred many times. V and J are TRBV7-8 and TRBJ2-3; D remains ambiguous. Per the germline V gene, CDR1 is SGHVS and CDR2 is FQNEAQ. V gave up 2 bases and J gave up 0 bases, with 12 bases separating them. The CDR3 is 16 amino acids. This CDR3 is CASSLWTASSTDTQYF. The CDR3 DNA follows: TGTGCCAGCAGCTTATGGACGGCATCTAGCACAGATACGCAGTATTTT.

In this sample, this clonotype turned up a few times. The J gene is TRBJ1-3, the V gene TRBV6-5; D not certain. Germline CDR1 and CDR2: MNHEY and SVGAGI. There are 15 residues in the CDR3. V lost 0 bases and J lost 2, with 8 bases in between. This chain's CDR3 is CASSYSLTAGNTIYF. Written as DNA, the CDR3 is TGTGCCAGCAGTTACTCCCTGACGGCTGGAAACACCATATATTTT.

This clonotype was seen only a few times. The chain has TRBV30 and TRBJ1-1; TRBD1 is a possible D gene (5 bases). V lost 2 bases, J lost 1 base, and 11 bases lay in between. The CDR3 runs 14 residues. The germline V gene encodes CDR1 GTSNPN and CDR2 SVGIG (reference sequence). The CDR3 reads CAWSPGGWNTEAFF. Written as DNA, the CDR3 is TGTGCCTGGAGTCCTGGGGGATGGAACACTGAAGCTTTCTTT.

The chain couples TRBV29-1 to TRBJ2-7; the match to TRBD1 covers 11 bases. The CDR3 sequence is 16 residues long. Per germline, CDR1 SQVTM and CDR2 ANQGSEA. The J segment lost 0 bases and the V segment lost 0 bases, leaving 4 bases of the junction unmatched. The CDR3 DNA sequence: TGCAGCGTTGAAGAAACGGGACAGGGGGACTCCTACGAGCAGTACTTC. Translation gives CSVEETGQGDSYEQYF.

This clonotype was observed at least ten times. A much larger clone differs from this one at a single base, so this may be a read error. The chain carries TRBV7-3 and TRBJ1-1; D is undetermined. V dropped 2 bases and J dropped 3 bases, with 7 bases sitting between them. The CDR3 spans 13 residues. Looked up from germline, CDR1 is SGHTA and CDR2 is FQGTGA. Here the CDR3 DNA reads TGTGCCAGCAGCTTAGATGGAGACACTGAAGCTTTCTTT. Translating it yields CASSLDGDTEAFF.

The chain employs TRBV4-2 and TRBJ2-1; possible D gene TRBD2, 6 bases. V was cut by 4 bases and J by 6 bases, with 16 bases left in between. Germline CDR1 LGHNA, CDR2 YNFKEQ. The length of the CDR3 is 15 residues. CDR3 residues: CASSPGTYPLNEQFF. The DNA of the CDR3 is TGTGCCAGCAGCCCAGGGACTTACCCTCTCAATGAGCAGTTCTTC.

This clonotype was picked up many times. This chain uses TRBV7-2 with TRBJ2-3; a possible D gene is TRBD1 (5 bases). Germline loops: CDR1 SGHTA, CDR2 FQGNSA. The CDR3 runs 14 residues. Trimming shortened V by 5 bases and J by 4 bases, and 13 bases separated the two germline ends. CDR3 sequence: CASSPSRVSDTQYF. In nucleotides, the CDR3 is TGTGCCAGCAGCCCCTCCAGGGTTTCAGATACGCAGTATTTT.